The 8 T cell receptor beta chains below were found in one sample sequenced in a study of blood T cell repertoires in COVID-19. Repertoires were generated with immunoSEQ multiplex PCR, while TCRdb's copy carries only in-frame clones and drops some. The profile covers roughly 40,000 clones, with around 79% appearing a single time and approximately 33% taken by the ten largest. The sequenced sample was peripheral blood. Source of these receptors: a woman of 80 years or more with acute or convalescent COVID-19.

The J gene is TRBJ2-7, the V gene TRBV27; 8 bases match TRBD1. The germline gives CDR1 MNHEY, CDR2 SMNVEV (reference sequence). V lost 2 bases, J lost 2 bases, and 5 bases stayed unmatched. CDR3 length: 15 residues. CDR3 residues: CASSLGPGGPYEQYF. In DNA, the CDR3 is TGTGCCAGCAGTTTAGGGCCAGGGGGCCCCTACGAGCAGTACTTC.

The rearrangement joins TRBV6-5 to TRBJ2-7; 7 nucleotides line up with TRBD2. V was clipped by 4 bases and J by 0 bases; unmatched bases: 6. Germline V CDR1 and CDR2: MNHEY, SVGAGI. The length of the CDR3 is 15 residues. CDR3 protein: CASSSSGGSSYEQYF. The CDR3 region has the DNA TGTGCCAGCAGTTCCTCGGGCGGGAGCTCCTACGAGCAGTACTTC.

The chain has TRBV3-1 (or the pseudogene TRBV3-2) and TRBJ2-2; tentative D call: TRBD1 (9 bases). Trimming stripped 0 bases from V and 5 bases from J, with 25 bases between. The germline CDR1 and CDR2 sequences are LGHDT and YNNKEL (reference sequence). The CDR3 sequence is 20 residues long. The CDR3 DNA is TGTGCCAGCAGCCAAGATCGGGACAGGGAGCGGGAGTCGCGGACCGGGGAGCTGTTTTTT. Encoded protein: CASSQDRDRERESRTGELFF.

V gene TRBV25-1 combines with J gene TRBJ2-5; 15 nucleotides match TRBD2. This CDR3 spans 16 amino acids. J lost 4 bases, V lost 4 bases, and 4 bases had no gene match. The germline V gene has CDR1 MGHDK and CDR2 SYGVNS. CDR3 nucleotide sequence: TGTGCCAGCAGTGGGGGGACTAGCGGGAGGAGAGAGACCCAGTACTTC. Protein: CASSGGTSGRRETQYF.

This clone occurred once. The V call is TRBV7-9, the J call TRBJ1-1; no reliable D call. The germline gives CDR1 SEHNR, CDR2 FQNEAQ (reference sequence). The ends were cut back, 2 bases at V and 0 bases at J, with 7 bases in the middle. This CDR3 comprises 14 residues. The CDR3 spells CASSLMSMNTEAFF. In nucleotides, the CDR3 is TGTGCCAGCAGCTTAATGAGTATGAACACTGAAGCTTTCTTT.

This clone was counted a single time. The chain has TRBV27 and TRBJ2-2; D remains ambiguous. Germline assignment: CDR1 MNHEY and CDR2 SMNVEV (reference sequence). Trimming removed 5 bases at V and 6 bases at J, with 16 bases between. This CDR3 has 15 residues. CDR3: CASSLDTQAPGELFF. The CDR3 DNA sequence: TGTGCCAGCAGTCTCGACACCCAGGCCCCCGGGGAGCTGTTTTTT.

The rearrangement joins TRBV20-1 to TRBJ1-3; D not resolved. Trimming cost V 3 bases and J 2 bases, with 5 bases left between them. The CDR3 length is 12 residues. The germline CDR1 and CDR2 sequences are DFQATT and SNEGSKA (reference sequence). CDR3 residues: CSASPAGNTIYF. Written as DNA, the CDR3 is TGCAGTGCTAGTCCAGCTGGAAACACCATATATTTT.

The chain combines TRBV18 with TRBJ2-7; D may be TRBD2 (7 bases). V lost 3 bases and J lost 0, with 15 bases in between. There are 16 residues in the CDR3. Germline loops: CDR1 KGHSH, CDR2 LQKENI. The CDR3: CASSPFGGGGSYEQYF. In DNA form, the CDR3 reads TGTGCCAGCTCACCTTTTGGGGGGGGCGGCTCCTACGAGCAGTACTTC.